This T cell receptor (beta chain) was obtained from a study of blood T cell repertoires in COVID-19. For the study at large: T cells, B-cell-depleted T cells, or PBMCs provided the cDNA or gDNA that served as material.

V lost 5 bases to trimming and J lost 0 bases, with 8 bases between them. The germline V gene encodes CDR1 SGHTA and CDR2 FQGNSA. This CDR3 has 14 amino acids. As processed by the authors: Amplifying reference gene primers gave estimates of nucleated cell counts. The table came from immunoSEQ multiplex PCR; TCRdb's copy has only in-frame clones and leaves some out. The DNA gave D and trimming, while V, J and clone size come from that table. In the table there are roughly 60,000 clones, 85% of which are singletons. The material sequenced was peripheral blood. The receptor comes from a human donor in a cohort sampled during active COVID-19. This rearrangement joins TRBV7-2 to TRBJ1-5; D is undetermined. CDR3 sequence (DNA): TGTGCCAGCAGCCCAGAATATAGCAATCAGCCCCAGCATTTT. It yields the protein CASSPEYSNQPQHF.